This TCR beta chain was found in a study of OX40 agonist ivuxolimab in advanced cancers. Produced via immunoSEQ multiplex PCR; TCRdb's table is partial and in-frame only. The top ten hold roughly 2% of the sample, which has 60,000 or so clones, 84% seen once. This CDR3 has 16 amino acids. Losses at the gene ends were 0 bases for V and 5 bases for J; bases not matched to a gene: 3. Germline CDR1 SGHNT, CDR2 YYREEE (reference sequence). This clonotype was sampled from an adult with an advanced solid tumor such as melanoma, head and neck, liver or kidney cancer. Sequencing used CD4+ or CD8+ T cells sorted from blood, obtained in a trial of the OX40 agonist ivuxolimab. The chain has TRBV5-4 and TRBJ2-2, with TRBD2 identical over 11 bases. The CDR3 nucleotides are TGTGCCAGCAGCTTGGCGCTAGCGGGAGGAACCGGGGAGCTGTTTTTT. Translating gives CASSLALAGGTGELFF.